The source of this T cell receptor beta chain is a study of blood T cell repertoires in COVID-19. The age range of participants was about 18 to 100 years, with residence in about 25 US areas. Assignments of participants to cohorts depended upon their own reported clinical history. The CDR3 contains 13 residues. V was shortened by 2 bases and J by 7 bases, with 11 bases between the two germline ends. Looked up from germline, CDR1 is MRHNA and CDR2 is SNTAGT. Using immunoSEQ multiplex PCR, the repertoire was profiled, and TCRdb retains in-frame clones only, with some absent. The sample has approximately 340,000 clones, approximately 90% seen once; the top ten hold about 0.9%.

The chain has TRBV6-4 and TRBJ1-2, with unresolved D. The sequence was obtained from a woman aged 40-49 years who had been exposed to COVID-19. The sequenced sample was PBMCs or T cells enriched from blood (not recorded which). CDR3 protein: CASSDRVSGGYTF. CDR3 sequence (DNA): TGTGCCAGCAGTGACAGAGTCTCGGGTGGCTACACCTTC.